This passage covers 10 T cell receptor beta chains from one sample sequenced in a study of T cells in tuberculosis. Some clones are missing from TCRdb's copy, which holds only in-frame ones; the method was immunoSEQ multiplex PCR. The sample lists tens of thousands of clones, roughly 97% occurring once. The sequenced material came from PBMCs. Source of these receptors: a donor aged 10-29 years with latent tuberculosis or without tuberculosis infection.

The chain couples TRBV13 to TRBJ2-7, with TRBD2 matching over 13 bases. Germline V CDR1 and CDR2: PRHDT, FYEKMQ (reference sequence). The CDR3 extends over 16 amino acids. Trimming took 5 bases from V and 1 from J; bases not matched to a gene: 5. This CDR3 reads CASSPRLAGGSYEQYF. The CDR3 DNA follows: TGTGCCAGCAGCCCCCGACTAGCGGGGGGATCCTACGAGCAGTACTTC.

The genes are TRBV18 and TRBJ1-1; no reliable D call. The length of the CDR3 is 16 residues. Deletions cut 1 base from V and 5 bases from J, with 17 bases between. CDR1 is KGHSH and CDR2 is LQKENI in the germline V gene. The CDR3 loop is CASSPLGGFMGTEAFF. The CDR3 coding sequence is TGTGCCAGCTCACCACTTGGAGGGTTTATGGGGACTGAAGCTTTCTTT.

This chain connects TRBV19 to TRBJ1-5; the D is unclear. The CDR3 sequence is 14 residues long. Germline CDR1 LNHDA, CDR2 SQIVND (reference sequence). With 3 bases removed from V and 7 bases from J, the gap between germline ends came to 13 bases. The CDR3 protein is CASSILNAGQPQHF. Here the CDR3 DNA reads TGTGCCAGTAGTATCCTAAATGCGGGACAGCCCCAGCATTTT.

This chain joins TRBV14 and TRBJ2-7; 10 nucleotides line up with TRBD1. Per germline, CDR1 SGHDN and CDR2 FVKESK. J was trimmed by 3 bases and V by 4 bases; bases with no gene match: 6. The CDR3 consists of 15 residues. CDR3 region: CASSRSGTGVYEQYF. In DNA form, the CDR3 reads TGTGCCAGCAGCCGTTCCGGGACAGGGGTCTACGAGCAGTACTTC.

For the CDR3, the DNA is TGTGCCAGCAGTTCCTTAATAGGGGCCACTGAAGCTTTCTTT. Translation gives CASSSLIGATEAFF. The chain has TRBV27 and TRBJ1-1; maybe TRBD1 (5 bases). The germline V gene has CDR1 MNHEY and CDR2 SMNVEV (reference sequence). Trimming pared 4 bases from V and 4 bases from J, leaving 13 bases between. CDR3 size: 14 residues.

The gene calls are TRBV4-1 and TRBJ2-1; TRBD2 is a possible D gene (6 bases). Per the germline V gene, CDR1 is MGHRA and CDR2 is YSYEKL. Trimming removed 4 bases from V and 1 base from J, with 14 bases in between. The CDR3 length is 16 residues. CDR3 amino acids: CASSPRDVPSYNEQFF. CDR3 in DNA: TGCGCCAGCAGCCCGCGGGACGTACCTTCCTACAATGAGCAGTTCTTC.

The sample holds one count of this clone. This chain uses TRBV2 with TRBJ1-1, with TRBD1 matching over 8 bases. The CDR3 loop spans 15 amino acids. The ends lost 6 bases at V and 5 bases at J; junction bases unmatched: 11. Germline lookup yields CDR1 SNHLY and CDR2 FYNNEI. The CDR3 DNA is TGTGCCAGCAGCGCCGAACAGGGGGTGTTTACTGAAGCTTTCTTT. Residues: CASSAEQGVFTEAFF. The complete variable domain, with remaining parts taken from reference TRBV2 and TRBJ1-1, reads EPEVTQTPSHQVTQMGQEVILRCVPISNHLYFYWYRQILGQKVEFLVSFYNNEISEKSEIFDDQFSVERPDGSNFTLKIRSTKLEDSAMYFCASSAEQGVFTEAFFGQGTRLTVV.

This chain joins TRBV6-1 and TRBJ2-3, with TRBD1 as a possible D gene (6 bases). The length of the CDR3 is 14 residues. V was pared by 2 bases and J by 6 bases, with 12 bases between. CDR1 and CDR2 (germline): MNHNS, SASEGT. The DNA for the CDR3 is TGTGCCAGCAGTGAACGGACAGCTTTGGATACGCAGTATTTT. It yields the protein CASSERTALDTQYF.

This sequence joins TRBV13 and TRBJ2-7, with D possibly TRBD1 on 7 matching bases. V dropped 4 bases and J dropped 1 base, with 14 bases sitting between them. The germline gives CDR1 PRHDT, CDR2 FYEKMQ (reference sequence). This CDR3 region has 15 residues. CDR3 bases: TGTGCCAGCAGCTCAAACAGGGGAGGATCCTACGAGCAGTACTTC. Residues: CASSSNRGGSYEQYF.

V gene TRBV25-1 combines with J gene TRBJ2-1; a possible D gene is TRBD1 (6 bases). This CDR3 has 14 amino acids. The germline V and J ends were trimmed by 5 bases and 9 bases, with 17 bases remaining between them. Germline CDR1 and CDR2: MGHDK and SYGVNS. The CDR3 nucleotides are TGTGCCAGCAGTTTTCACAGGGATGTAGGTGAGCAGTTCTTC. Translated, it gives CASSFHRDVGEQFF.